A single sample gave rise to the 13 T cell receptor beta chains below, sequenced in a study of T-cell reconstitution after alpha-beta-depleted transplantation in children. Molecular barcoding with unique molecular identifiers was used for the TCRbeta library. One entry per CDR3 protein, called by TCRdb with MiXCR from the PCR reads. The sample has 250,000 to 350,000 distinct CDR3 sequences, 9.9% seen once; the top ten hold around 9.1%. Sequences were derived from PBMCs from the stem cell graft donor, sampled from the stem cell graft. The receptors shown here come from a human donor who donated a stem cell graft to a child with SCID.

The chain uses TRBV5-1 and TRBJ2-3; TRBD2 is a possible D gene (6 bases). The V and J ends lost 0 bases and 5 bases respectively, with 19 bases between them. Germline V lookup: CDR1 SGHRS, CDR2 YFSETQ. The CDR3 totals 17 residues. The CDR3 sequence: CASSLEGLAWERDTQYF. The CDR3 coding sequence is TGCGCCAGCAGCTTGGAGGGTCTAGCGTGGGAAAGAGATACGCAGTATTTT.

This rearrangement joins TRBV7-6 to TRBJ2-5; 7 bases are shared with TRBD1. CDR1 and CDR2 (germline): SGHVS, FNYEAQ. The CDR3 sequence is 13 residues long. With V trimmed by 2 bases and J by 5 bases, 2 bases remained unmatched. CDR3 protein: CASSLTGAETQYF. The CDR3, as DNA: TGTGCCAGCAGCTTAACAGGGGCGGAGACCCAGTACTTC.

This clonotype was seen a handful of times. The rearrangement joins TRBV5-1 to TRBJ2-7; D gene ambiguous. Germline values: CDR1 SGHRS, CDR2 YFSETQ. The CDR3 is 14 residues long. With 4 bases removed from V and 2 bases from J, the gap between germline ends came to 13 bases. The CDR3 bases are TGCGCCAGCAGCCCGGCGGCGCTAGCCTACGAGCAGTACTTC. Protein: CASSPAALAYEQYF.

This clonotype was detected many times. The chain employs TRBV12-3 or TRBV12-4 and TRBJ1-2; D is unresolved. The V end lost 6 bases, the J end lost 1 base, and 9 bases lay between the germline ends. CDR3 size: 13 residues. DNA for the CDR3: TGTGCCAGCAGCCAGAGTAATAACTATGGCTACACCTTC. The encoded protein is CASSQSNNYGYTF.

This clonotype was detected a few times. The chain joins TRBV7-2 to TRBJ2-1, with 10 positions matching TRBD1. Germline trimming cut 4 bases from V and 8 bases from J; bases unmatched to any gene: 5. Germline-derived CDR1 and CDR2 are SGHTA and FQGNSA. This CDR3 contains 14 residues. The CDR3 DNA is TGTGCCAGCAGCTCGGGACAGGGGAGTGATGAGCAGTTCTTC. This translates into CASSSGQGSDEQFF.

This clonotype has a count of ten or more. The V call is TRBV12-3 or TRBV12-4, the J call TRBJ1-2, with unresolved D. V lost 3 bases, J lost 5 bases, and 7 bases lay in between. The length of the CDR3 is 12 residues. CDR3 DNA sequence: TGTGCCAGCAGTTTTCGCGGTTATGGCTACACCTTC. It encodes CASSFRGYGYTF.

The chain carries TRBV6-1 and TRBJ1-5, with TRBD1 as a possible D gene (5 bases). V was cut by 2 bases and J by 4 bases, with 12 bases left in between. From germline, CDR1 is MNHNS and CDR2 SASEGT. This CDR3 contains 15 residues. The CDR3, as DNA: TGTGCCAGCAGTGAATCAGGGATTGCAAATCAGCCCCAGCATTTT. This codes for CASSESGIANQPQHF.

This clonotype was seen a handful of times. This chain links TRBV11-3 with TRBJ2-1; D gene uncertain. Trimming removed 0 bases at V and 8 bases at J, with 5 bases between. Per germline, CDR1 SGHNT and CDR2 YENEEA. The CDR3 totals 12 residues. The CDR3 nucleotides read TGTGCCAGCAGCTTAGATACCCATGAGCAGTTCTTC. Translated, it gives CASSLDTHEQFF. The full variable domain, with the rest looked up from reference TRBV11-3 and TRBJ2-1, is EAGVVQSPRYKIIEKKQPVAFWCNPISGHNTLYWYLQNLGQGPELLIRYENEEAVDDSQLPKDRFSAERLKGVDSTLKIQPAELGDSAVYLCASSLDTHEQFFGPGTRLTVL.

This clonotype appeared a few times. The chain combines TRBV10-3 with TRBJ1-2; tentatively, D is TRBD1 (5 bases). V lost 10 bases, J lost 0 bases, and 18 bases lay in between. This CDR3 contains 15 residues. Germline-derived CDR1 and CDR2 are ENHRY and SYGVKD. In DNA, the CDR3 is TGTGCCACCAACCATGGGACCGGAGCTAACTATGGCTACACCTTC. Translated: CATNHGTGANYGYTF.

This clonotype was detected many times. V gene TRBV14 combines with J gene TRBJ2-7; the D is unclear. Per the germline V gene, CDR1 is SGHDN and CDR2 is FVKESK. This CDR3 comprises 12 residues. V was cut by 4 bases and J by 3 bases, with 7 bases left in between. CDR3 region: CASSPSVYEQYF. CDR3 in DNA: TGTGCCAGCAGCCCAAGTGTCTACGAGCAGTACTTC. Complete variable domain (other parts from reference TRBV14 and TRBJ2-7): EAGVTQFPSHSVIEKGQTVTLRCDPISGHDNLYWYRRVMGKEIKFLLHFVKESKQDESGMPNNRFLAERTGGTYSTLKVQPAELEDSGVYFCASSPSVYEQYFGPGTRLTVT.

This clonotype was found many times. The gene calls are TRBV12-3 or TRBV12-4 and TRBJ2-3; 9 bases are shared with TRBD1. CDR3 length equals 15 residues. V gave up 10 bases and J gave up 1 base; unmatched junction bases: 9. CDR3 loop: CATTTGGRRTDTQYF. The CDR3 bases are TGTGCCACCACAACAGGGGGCCGGCGCACAGATACGCAGTATTTT.

This clonotype has more than one count but fewer than ten. The CDR3 spells CASSLNNGEQFF. The CDR3 DNA sequence: TGTGCCAGCAGCTTAAATAATGGTGAGCAGTTCTTC. The V and J genes are TRBV12-3 or TRBV12-4 and TRBJ2-1, with D uncertain. The CDR3 has 12 amino acids. V was clipped by 6 bases and J by 9 bases, with 12 bases between them.

Only a few counts were recorded for this clonotype. The V and J genes are TRBV5-1 and TRBJ2-7, with D possibly TRBD2 on 6 matching bases. The germline V gene has CDR1 SGHRS and CDR2 YFSETQ. Deletions cut 6 bases from V and 0 bases from J, with 13 bases between. This CDR3 is built from 14 residues. Here the CDR3 reads CASTRDLSSYEQYF. Written as DNA, the CDR3 is TGCGCCAGCACCCGGGACTTAAGCTCCTACGAGCAGTACTTC.